Listed here are 18 T cell receptor beta chains from one sample, sequenced in a study of T cells after yellow fever vaccination. One entry per CDR3 protein results from TCRdb running MiXCR on the 5' RACE reads. The top ten clones hold approximately 24% of a sample with 300,000 to 400,000 distinct CDR3 sequences, approximately 4.2% of them seen once. This specimen was PBMCs, taken 5 days after the yellow fever booster vaccination. The receptors shown here come from a man aged 18 to 35 who received the YFV17D yellow fever vaccine.

Many counts were recorded for this clonotype. The chain combines TRBV7-2 with TRBJ2-1, with no clear D. Germline loops: CDR1 SGHTA, CDR2 FQGNSA. V was clipped by 1 base and J by 10 bases, with 14 bases between them. This CDR3 comprises 14 residues. The DNA for the CDR3 is TGTGCCAGCAGCTTAGGTCCAGCGTGGACCGAGCAGTTCTTC. Its protein is CASSLGPAWTEQFF. Full variable domain (missing parts from reference TRBV7-2 and TRBJ2-1): GAGVSQSPSNKVTEKGKDVELRCDPISGHTALYWYRQSLGQGLEFLIYFQGNSAPDKSGLPSDRFSAERTGGSVSTLTIQRTQQEDSAVYLCASSLGPAWTEQFFGPGTRLTVL.

This clonotype has at least ten counts. V usage is TRBV7-9 and J usage is TRBJ1-2; D is unresolved. Per germline, CDR1 SEHNR and CDR2 FQNEAQ (reference sequence). Trimming stripped 1 base from V and 7 bases from J, with 16 bases between. The CDR3 spans 15 residues. The CDR3 DNA reads as TGTGCCAGCAGCTTAGACGAGGCGCCTGGCTCTGGCTACACCTTC. Translating it yields CASSLDEAPGSGYTF.

This clonotype was picked up a small number of times. CDR3 amino acids: CASSYGGANQGEQYV. The CDR3 DNA follows: TGTGCCAGCAGTTACGGGGGGGCGAACCAAGGCGAGCAGTACGTC. This chain links TRBV6-2 or TRBV6-3 with TRBJ2-7; TRBD2 is a possible D gene (7 bases). CDR3 length equals 15 residues. V dropped 2 bases and J dropped 6 bases, with 17 bases sitting between them. Germline V gives CDR1 MNHEY, CDR2 SVGEGT.

This clonotype was observed at least ten times. The chain couples TRBV20-1 to TRBJ2-4; TRBD1 matches 10 bases. J gave up 6 bases and V 5 bases, and 10 bases lay outside the gene matches. Germline CDR1 and CDR2: DFQATT and SNEGSKA (reference sequence). This CDR3 is built from 15 residues. This CDR3 is CSAAKTGTGVNIQYF. CDR3 in DNA: TGCAGTGCTGCTAAGACCGGGACAGGGGTAAACATTCAGTACTTC.

V usage is TRBV19 and J usage is TRBJ2-1, with 11 positions matching TRBD2. The V gene's germline CDR1 is LNHDA and CDR2 SQIVND (reference sequence). J gave up 2 bases and V 6 bases, and 18 bases lay outside the gene matches. There are 20 residues in the CDR3. The CDR3 DNA sequence: TGTGCCAGTAGGGTAATAGCGGGGGGGGAACCTGAATCGACCTACAATGAGCAGTTCTTC. Its translation: CASRVIAGGEPESTYNEQFF.

This clonotype occurred a few times. The J gene is TRBJ2-3, the V gene TRBV20-1; D is possibly TRBD2 (7 bases). Trimming stripped 5 bases from V and 1 base from J, with 10 bases between. This CDR3 spans 13 amino acids. Germline V gene data show CDR1 as DFQATT and CDR2 as SNEGSKA (reference sequence). The CDR3 DNA is TGCAGTGCTCGGGGGGCGGGCACAGATACGCAGTATTTT. It encodes CSARGAGTDTQYF.

This clonotype was recorded a few times. This rearrangement joins TRBV18 to TRBJ2-1, with 8 positions matching TRBD2. Germline loops: CDR1 KGHSH, CDR2 LQKENI. The J segment lost 4 bases and the V segment lost 6 bases, leaving 11 bases of the junction unmatched. This CDR3 has 16 amino acids. DNA for the CDR3: TGTGCCAGCTCCCATAGCGGGGACACTATTTACAATGAGCAGTTCTTC. It translates to CASSHSGDTIYNEQFF.

This chain joins TRBV7-9 and TRBJ1-4; TRBD1 matches 11 bases. The germline gives CDR1 SEHNR, CDR2 FQNEAQ (reference sequence). Trimming cost V 4 bases and J 8 bases; bases outside gene matches: 9. The CDR3 has 16 residues. CDR3 coding DNA: TGTGCCAGCAGCTCGAGGACAGGGGGCAGGGAAGAAAAACTGTTTTTT. Translating gives CASSSRTGGREEKLFF.

In this sample, this clonotype turned up many times. The V gene is TRBV5-1, the J gene TRBJ2-7; D might be TRBD1 (5 bases). The germline V and J ends were trimmed by 4 bases and 6 bases, with 14 bases remaining between them. CDR3 size: 13 residues. Germline loops: CDR1 SGHRS, CDR2 YFSETQ. The DNA for the CDR3 is TGCGCCAGCAGCCAGTCAGGGTTCTCCGAGCAGTACGTC. This codes for CASSQSGFSEQYV.

This clonotype was seen at least ten times. The chain employs TRBV7-9 and TRBJ2-3; possible D gene TRBD1, 6 bases. The V end was cut by 4 bases, the J end by 1 base, with 18 bases between. CDR1 is SEHNR, CDR2 FQNEAQ, per germline (reference sequence). The CDR3 is made up of 17 amino acids. The chain's CDR3 is CASSSPPSRGGTDTQYF. CDR3 coding DNA: TGTGCCAGCAGCTCTCCTCCTAGCAGGGGAGGCACAGATACGCAGTATTTT.

J is TRBJ2-3 and V is TRBV15, with D possibly being TRBD2 (5 bases). Germline CDR1 reads LNHNV; CDR2 reads YYDKDF (reference sequence). V dropped 0 bases and J dropped 1 base, with 8 bases sitting between them. The CDR3 has 15 residues. The CDR3 region has the DNA TGTGCCACCAGCAGAGACAGCGGACGCACAGATACGCAGTATTTT. This codes for CATSRDSGRTDTQYF.

The chain is built from TRBV12-3 or TRBV12-4 and TRBJ1-5; D is perhaps TRBD1 (5 bases). Trimming removed 1 base at V and 0 bases at J, with 16 bases between. CDR3 length: 18 residues. DNA for the CDR3: TGTGCCAGCAGTTTAGTCGGGACTCAAGCTGGTAGCAATCAGCCCCAGCATTTT. Translating it yields CASSLVGTQAGSNQPQHF.

This clonotype occurred a few times. V and J are TRBV9 and TRBJ2-6, with D tentatively TRBD1 (6 bases). The V gene lost 1 base and the J gene lost 6 bases, with 8 bases spanning the gap. Germline V lookup: CDR1 SGDLS, CDR2 YYNGEE. This CDR3 spans 14 amino acids. CDR3 coding DNA: TGTGCCAGCAGCGTATCAGGGGTGGCCAACGTCCTGACTTTC. Amino acids: CASSVSGVANVLTF.

This clonotype was counted at least ten times. The CDR3 DNA sequence: TGTGCCAGCAGCCAAGAGTTAGTCAGGGGTAATCAGCCCCAGCATTTT. The encoded protein is CASSQELVRGNQPQHF. The chain employs TRBV4-2 and TRBJ1-5, with TRBD1 as a possible D gene (6 bases). The length of the CDR3 is 16 residues. Per germline, CDR1 LGHNA and CDR2 YNFKEQ. V was shortened by 0 bases and J by 4 bases, with 13 bases between the two germline ends.

This clonotype was found many times. The chain employs TRBV13 and TRBJ1-1; D gene uncertain. The CDR3 runs to 14 residues. Germline CDR1 and CDR2: PRHDT and FYEKMQ (reference sequence). Trimming shortened V by 5 bases and J by 5 bases, and 15 bases separated the two germline ends. The CDR3 reads CASSIEGGMTEAFF. The DNA of the CDR3 is TGTGCCAGCAGCATCGAGGGAGGGATGACTGAAGCTTTCTTT.

This clonotype was detected only a few times. This chain connects TRBV4-1 to TRBJ1-5, with no clear D. The CDR3 is 15 residues long. Looked up from germline, CDR1 is MGHRA and CDR2 is YSYEKL. V was pared by 2 bases and J by 0 bases, with 8 bases between. CDR3 sequence: CASSQIRNSNQPQHF. Written as DNA, the CDR3 is TGCGCCAGCAGCCAAATTCGTAATAGCAATCAGCCCCAGCATTTT.

This clonotype was picked up many times. The rearrangement links TRBV20-1 to TRBJ2-1; D not resolved. The CDR3 totals 13 residues. V dropped 1 base and J dropped 8 bases, with 12 bases sitting between them. Germline loops: CDR1 DFQATT, CDR2 SNEGSKA (reference sequence). The CDR3: CSARVSSRYEQFF. The CDR3 DNA reads TGCAGTGCTAGAGTGTCATCCCGGTATGAGCAGTTCTTC.

The chain couples TRBV20-1 to TRBJ1-1, with D tentatively TRBD1 (6 bases). V was shortened by 1 base and J by 5 bases, with 8 bases between the two germline ends. The CDR3 runs 12 residues. The germline CDR1 and CDR2 sequences are DFQATT and SNEGSKA (reference sequence). The CDR3 sequence is CSARVRGTEAFF. The CDR3 region has the DNA TGCAGTGCTAGAGTCAGGGGAACTGAAGCTTTCTTT.